This T cell receptor beta chain was sequenced for a study of cytomegalovirus exposure and HLA in healthy donors. V was cut by 0 bases and J by 3 bases, with 12 bases left in between. Looked up from germline, CDR1 is MNHNS and CDR2 is SASEGT. CDR3 size: 16 residues. PCR used 60 Vbeta primers and 13 Jbeta primers. Using immunoSEQ multiplex PCR, the repertoire was profiled, and TCRdb retains in-frame clones only, with some absent. The sample contains some 150,000 clones, more than 75% of which appear only once. Study-level findings and limits: In a later analysis, a genetic analysis reported fewer productive-TCR N-insertions in an Asian-associated ancestry cluster than the cohort average.

As regards this clone: Its specificity is unknown.

The receptor comes from a middle-aged man in good health and CMV-seronegative. The sample taken for sequencing was PBMCs. The chain is built from TRBV6-1 and TRBJ1-5; the D is unclear. The CDR3 loop reads CASSEAPPGNNQPQHF. CDR3 DNA: TGTGCCAGCAGTGAAGCCCCTCCGGGAAACAATCAGCCCCAGCATTTT.